These T cell receptor beta chains were read from a single sample in a study of blood T cell repertoires in COVID-19. Method: immunoSEQ multiplex PCR; TCRdb's copy keeps in-frame clones and lacks some. The top ten clones hold over 9.5% of a sample with 100,000 to 150,000 clones, roughly four fifths of them seen once. Material for sequencing was peripheral blood. The receptors here all came from a man aged 60-69 years with acute or convalescent COVID-19. The CDR3 runs from the conserved cysteine through the conserved F or W. Each record gives: CDR3 length, D gene, V gene, clone size, J gene, CDR3 protein, CDR3 DNA. D genes are given only for firm matches. Only part of the rows carry a size: once, few, many, or a class if the clone is expanded.

16	NA	TRBV6-2/TRBV6-3	NA	TRBJ1-5	CASSYSGALSNQPQHF	TGTGCCAGCAGTTACTCAGGGGCCCTGAGCAATCAGCCCCAGCATTTT
18	TRBD2	TRBV24-1	NA	TRBJ2-2	CATSGTSLAGEDTGELFF	TGTGCCACCAGTGGGACAAGCCTAGCGGGAGAAGATACCGGGGAGCTGTTTTTT
15	TRBD1	TRBV4-1	NA	TRBJ1-1	CASSREGQGNTEAFF	TGCGCCAGCAGCCGAGAGGGACAGGGGAACACTGAAGCTTTCTTT
15	TRBD2	TRBV25-1	NA	TRBJ2-1	CASSAGTSGRNEQFF	TGTGCCAGCAGTGCCGGGACTAGCGGGAGGAATGAGCAGTTCTTC
15	NA	TRBV5-1	NA	TRBJ2-4	CASSQGHPAQNIQYF	TGCGCCAGCAGCCAGGGCCACCCCGCCCAAAACATTCAGTACTTC
14	TRBD2	TRBV7-8	NA	TRBJ2-5	CASSQTSGSATQYF	TGTGCCAGCAGCCAGACTAGCGGGAGCGCGACCCAGTACTTC
14	NA	TRBV5-1	NA	TRBJ1-1	CASSSYRDGTEAFF	TGCGCCAGCAGCTCCTACAGGGACGGTACTGAAGCTTTCTTT
14	NA	TRBV6-5	NA	TRBJ1-1	CASRDLRQVTEAFF	TGTGCCAGCCGGGACCTCCGACAGGTCACTGAAGCTTTCTTT
12	NA	TRBV24-1	NA	TRBJ2-5	CAIGGPGETQYF	TGTGCCATCGGAGGGCCGGGGGAGACCCAGTACTTC
14	NA	TRBV30	NA	TRBJ1-5	CAWSAGNSNQPQHF	TGTGCCTGGAGTGCGGGGAATAGCAATCAGCCCCAGCATTTT
14	NA	TRBV6-5	few	TRBJ2-7	CASSSTGSSYEQYF	TGTGCCAGCAGTTCGACAGGCAGCTCCTACGAGCAGTACTTC
15	NA	TRBV7-8	few	TRBJ1-2	CASSPPGGYHYGYTF	TGTGCCAGCAGCCCCCCCGGGGGGTACCACTATGGCTACACCTTC
16	TRBD1	TRBV7-9	NA	TRBJ2-7	CASSFSRTGSSYEQYF	TGTGCCAGCAGCTTTTCCCGGACAGGGAGCTCCTACGAGCAGTACTTC
14	NA	TRBV28	NA	TRBJ2-7	CASSDPGLSYEQYF	TGTGCCAGCAGCGATCCAGGGTTGTCCTACGAGCAGTACTTC
15	NA	TRBV10-1	NA	TRBJ2-2	CASNHLAGDTGELFF	TGCGCCAGCAACCATCTAGCTGGGGACACCGGGGAGCTGTTTTTT
13	NA	TRBV3-1/TRBV3-2	NA	TRBJ1-1	CASSLGQYTEAFF	TGTGCCAGCAGCCTTGGGCAGTACACTGAAGCTTTCTTT
15	NA	TRBV28	few	TRBJ2-6	CASSFTVPGANVLTF	TGTGCCAGCAGTTTTACGGTTCCTGGGGCCAACGTCCTGACTTTC
15	NA	TRBV30	NA	TRBJ1-2	CAWSGGQPNNYGYTF	TGTGCCTGGAGCGGTGGACAGCCGAATAACTATGGCTACACCTTC
13	TRBD1	TRBV29-1	NA	TRBJ1-2	CSAGGGATYGYTF	TGCAGCGCTGGAGGGGGCGCAACCTATGGCTACACCTTC
13	NA	TRBV29-1	NA	TRBJ2-5	CSVEAVFSETQYF	TGCAGCGTTGAAGCTGTCTTTTCTGAGACCCAGTACTTC
16	TRBD2	TRBV7-2	NA	TRBJ2-2	CASSTPTSGMGGELFF	TGTGCCAGCAGCACCCCTACTAGCGGGATGGGCGGGGAGCTGTTTTTT
14	TRBD1	TRBV15	NA	TRBJ2-7	CATSPRTGIYEQYF	TGTGCCACCAGCCCACGGACAGGGATCTACGAGCAGTACTTC
13	TRBD1	TRBV6-5	NA	TRBJ1-2	CASRPTGAYGYTF	TGTGCCAGCAGGCCGACAGGGGCCTATGGCTACACCTTC
15	NA	TRBV28	NA	TRBJ2-7	CASSSPAGGGYEQYF	TGTGCCAGCAGTTCCCCCGCCGGGGGAGGCTACGAGCAGTACTTC
12	NA	TRBV12-3/TRBV12-4	few	TRBJ1-1	CASSLFRAEAFF	TGTGCCAGCAGTTTATTCAGGGCTGAAGCTTTCTTT
17	NA	TRBV28	NA	TRBJ1-6	CASSPSWGQDSNSPLHF	TGTGCCAGCAGTCCCTCTTGGGGGCAAGACTCGAATTCACCCCTCCACTTT
15	TRBD1	TRBV28	NA	TRBJ2-7	CASRPQTGGRYEQYF	TGTGCCAGCCGACCACAGACAGGGGGCAGGTACGAGCAGTACTTC
14	NA	TRBV9	NA	TRBJ2-3	CASSVGQRTDTQYF	TGTGCCAGCAGCGTAGGACAAAGGACAGATACGCAGTATTTT
13	NA	TRBV12-3/TRBV12-4	NA	TRBJ1-2	CASSSGGAYGYTF	TGTGCCAGCAGTTCCGGCGGAGCCTATGGCTACACCTTC
17	NA	TRBV19	NA	TRBJ1-2	CASRPFSQGTSNYGYTF	TGTGCCAGTAGGCCCTTCTCTCAGGGGACCTCTAACTATGGCTACACCTTC
13	NA	TRBV23-1	NA	TRBJ1-1	CASLTRMNTEAFF	TGCGCCAGCTTGACACGGATGAACACTGAAGCTTTCTTT
14	NA	TRBV27	NA	TRBJ2-7	CASRTGTPSYEQYF	TGTGCCAGCAGGACGGGGACTCCGTCCTACGAGCAGTACTTC
16	NA	TRBV25-1	NA	TRBJ2-2	CASSDNGGRRTGELFF	TGTGCCAGCAGTGATAATGGGGGCCGGAGGACCGGGGAGCTGTTTTTT
14	TRBD1	TRBV2	NA	TRBJ2-7	CASQSGTGGYEQYF	TGTGCCAGCCAATCCGGGACAGGGGGCTACGAGCAGTACTTC